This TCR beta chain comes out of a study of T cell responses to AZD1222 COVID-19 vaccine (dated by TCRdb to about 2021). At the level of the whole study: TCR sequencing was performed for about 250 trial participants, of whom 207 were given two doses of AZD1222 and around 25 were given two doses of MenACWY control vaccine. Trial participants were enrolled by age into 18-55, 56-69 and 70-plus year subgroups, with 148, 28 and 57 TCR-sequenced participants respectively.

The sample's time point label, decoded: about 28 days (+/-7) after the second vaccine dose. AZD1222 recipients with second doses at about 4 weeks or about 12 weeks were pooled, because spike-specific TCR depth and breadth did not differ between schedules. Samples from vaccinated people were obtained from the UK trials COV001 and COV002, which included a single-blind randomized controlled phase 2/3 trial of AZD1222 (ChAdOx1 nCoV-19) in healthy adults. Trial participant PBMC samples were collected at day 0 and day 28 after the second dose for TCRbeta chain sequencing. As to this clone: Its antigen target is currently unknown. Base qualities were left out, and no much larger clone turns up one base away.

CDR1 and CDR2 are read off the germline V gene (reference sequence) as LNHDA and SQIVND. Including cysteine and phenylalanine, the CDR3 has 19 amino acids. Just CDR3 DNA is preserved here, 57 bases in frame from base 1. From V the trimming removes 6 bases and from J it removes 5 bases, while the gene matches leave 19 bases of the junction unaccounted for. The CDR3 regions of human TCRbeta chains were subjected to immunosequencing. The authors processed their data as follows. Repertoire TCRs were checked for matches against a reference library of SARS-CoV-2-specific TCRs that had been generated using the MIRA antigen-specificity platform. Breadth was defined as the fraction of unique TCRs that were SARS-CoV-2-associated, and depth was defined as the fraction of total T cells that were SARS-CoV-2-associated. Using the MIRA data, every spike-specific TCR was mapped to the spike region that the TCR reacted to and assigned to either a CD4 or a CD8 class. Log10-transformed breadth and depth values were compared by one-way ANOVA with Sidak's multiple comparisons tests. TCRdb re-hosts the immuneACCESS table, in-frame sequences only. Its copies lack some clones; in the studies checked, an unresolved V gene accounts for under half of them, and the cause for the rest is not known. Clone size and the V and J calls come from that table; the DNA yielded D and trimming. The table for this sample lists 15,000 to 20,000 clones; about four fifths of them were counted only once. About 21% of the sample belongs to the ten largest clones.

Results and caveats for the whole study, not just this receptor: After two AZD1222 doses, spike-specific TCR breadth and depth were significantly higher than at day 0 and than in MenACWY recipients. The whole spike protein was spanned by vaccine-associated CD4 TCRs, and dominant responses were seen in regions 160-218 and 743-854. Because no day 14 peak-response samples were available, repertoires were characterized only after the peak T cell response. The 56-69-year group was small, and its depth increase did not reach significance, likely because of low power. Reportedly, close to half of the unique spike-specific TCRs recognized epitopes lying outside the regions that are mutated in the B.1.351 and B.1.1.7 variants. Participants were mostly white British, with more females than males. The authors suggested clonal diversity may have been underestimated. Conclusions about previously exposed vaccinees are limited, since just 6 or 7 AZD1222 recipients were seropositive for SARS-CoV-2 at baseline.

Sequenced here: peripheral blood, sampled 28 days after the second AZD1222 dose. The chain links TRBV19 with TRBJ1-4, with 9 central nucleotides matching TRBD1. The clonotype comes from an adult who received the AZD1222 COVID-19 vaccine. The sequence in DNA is TGTGCCAGTAGGACGGGAGTATGGCGCGCCGGGACAGGGAATGAAAAACTGTTTTTT. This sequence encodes CASRTGVWRAGTGNEKLFF.